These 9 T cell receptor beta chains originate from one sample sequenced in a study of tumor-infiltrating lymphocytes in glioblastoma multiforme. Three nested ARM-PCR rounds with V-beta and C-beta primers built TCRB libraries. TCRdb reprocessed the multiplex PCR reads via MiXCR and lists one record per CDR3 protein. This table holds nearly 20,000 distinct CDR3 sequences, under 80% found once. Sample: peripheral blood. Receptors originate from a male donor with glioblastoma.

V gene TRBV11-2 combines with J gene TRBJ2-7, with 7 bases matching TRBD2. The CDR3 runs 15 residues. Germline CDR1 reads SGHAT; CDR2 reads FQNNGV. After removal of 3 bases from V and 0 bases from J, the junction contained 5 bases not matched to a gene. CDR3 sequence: CASSFNRGDSYEQYF. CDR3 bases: TGTGCCAGCAGCTTCAACCGGGGGGACTCCTACGAGCAGTACTTC. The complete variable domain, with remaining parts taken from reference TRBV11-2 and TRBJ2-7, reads EAGVAQSPRYKIIEKRQSVAFWCNPISGHATLYWYQQILGQGPKLLIQFQNNGVVDDSQLPKDRFSAERLKGVDSTLKIQPAKLEDSAVYLCASSFNRGDSYEQYFGPGTRLTVT.

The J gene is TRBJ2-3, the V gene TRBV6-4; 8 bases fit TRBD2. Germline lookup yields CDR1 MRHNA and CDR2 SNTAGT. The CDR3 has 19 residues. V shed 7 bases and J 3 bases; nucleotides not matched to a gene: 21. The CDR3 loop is CASTFLRTREAVRTDTQYF. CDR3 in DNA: TGTGCCAGCACTTTTCTGAGGACGCGGGAGGCTGTTCGGACAGATACGCAGTATTTT.

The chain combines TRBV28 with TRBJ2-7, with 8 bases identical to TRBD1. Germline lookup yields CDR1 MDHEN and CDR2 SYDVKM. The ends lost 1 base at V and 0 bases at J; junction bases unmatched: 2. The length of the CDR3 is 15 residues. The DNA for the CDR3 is TGTGCCAGCAGTTTATCGCAGGGGGCCTCCTACGAGCAGTACTTC. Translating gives CASSLSQGASYEQYF.

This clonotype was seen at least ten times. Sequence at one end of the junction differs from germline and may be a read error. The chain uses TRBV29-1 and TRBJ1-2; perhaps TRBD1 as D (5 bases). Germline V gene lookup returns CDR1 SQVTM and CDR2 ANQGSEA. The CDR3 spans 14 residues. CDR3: CGVEDPGVIYGYTF. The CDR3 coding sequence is TGCGGCGTTGAAGATCCGGGGGTAATCTATGGCTACACCTTC.

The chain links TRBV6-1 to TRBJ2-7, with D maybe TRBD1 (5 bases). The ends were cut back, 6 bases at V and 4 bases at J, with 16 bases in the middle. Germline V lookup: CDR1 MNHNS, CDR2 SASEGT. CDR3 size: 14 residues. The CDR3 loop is CASSPGWGRYEQYF. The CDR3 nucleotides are TGTGCCAGCAGCCCAGGGTGGGGTAGGTACGAGCAGTACTTC.

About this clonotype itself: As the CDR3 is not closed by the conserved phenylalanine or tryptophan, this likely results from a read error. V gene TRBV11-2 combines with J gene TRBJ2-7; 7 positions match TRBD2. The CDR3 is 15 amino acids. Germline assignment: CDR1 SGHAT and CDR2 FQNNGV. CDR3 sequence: CANSLESGGSYGQYL. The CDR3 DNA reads TGTGCCAACAGCTTAGAGTCGGGAGGCTCCTACGGGCAGTACCTC.

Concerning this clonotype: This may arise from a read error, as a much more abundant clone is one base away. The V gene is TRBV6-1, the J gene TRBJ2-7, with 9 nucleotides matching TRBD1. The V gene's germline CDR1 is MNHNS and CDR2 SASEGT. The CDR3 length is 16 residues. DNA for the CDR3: TGTGCCAGCACCCCACCCGGGACAGGGTCTTCCTACGTGCAGTACTTC. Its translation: CASTPPGTGSSYVQYF.

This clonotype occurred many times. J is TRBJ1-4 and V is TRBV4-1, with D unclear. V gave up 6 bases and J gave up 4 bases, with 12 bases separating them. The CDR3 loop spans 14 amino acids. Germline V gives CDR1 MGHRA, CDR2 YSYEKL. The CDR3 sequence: CASRRSGFNEKLFF. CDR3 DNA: TGCGCCAGCAGAAGGTCGGGGTTTAATGAAAAACTGTTTTTT.

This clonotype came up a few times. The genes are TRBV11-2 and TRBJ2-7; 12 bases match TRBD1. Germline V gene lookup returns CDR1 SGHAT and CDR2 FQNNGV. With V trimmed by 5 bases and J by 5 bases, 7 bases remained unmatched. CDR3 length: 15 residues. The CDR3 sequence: CASSRGGQGAHEQYF. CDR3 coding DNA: TGTGCCAGCAGCCGAGGGGGACAGGGGGCTCACGAGCAGTACTTC.